Following are 8 T cell receptor beta chains from one sample sequenced in a study of shared clonotypes between healthy human individuals. Generated by immunoSEQ multiplex PCR, the TCRdb table keeps only in-frame clones and is missing some. The sample shows hundreds of thousands of clones, around 78% of them seen only once. Sequenced material: memory CD4+ T cells sorted from blood. Sample subset: CD45RA-negative fraction. The receptor source for this set is a woman in her thirties in good health.

V gene TRBV7-2 combines with J gene TRBJ2-1; 7 bases fit TRBD1. Per the germline V gene, CDR1 is SGHTA and CDR2 is FQGNSA. The CDR3 loop spans 16 amino acids. V gave up 5 bases and J gave up 9 bases; unmatched junction bases: 16. The CDR3 loop is CASSPHRGRAVGEQFF. CDR3 DNA sequence: TGTGCCAGCAGCCCACACAGGGGTCGGGCGGTCGGTGAGCAGTTCTTC.

The chain is built from TRBV19 and TRBJ2-2; D assignment may be TRBD1 or TRBD2 (6 bases each). The CDR3 runs 14 residues. The germline CDR1 and CDR2 sequences are LNHDA and SQIVND (reference sequence). V was shortened by 6 bases and J by 3 bases, with 11 bases between the two germline ends. The CDR3, as DNA: TGTGCCAGTAGCAACAGGGAGGACACCGGGGAGCTGTTTTTT. This translates into CASSNREDTGELFF.

The chain joins TRBV10-3 to TRBJ2-7; TRBD2 matches 8 bases. CDR1 ENHRY and CDR2 SYGVKD come from the germline V gene. V shed 1 base, J shed 0 bases, and the junction held 5 bases outside the gene matches. CDR3 length equals 16 residues. The CDR3 nucleotides read TGTGCCATCAGTGAGTTAGGTAGCGGGACCTCCTACGAGCAGTACTTC. Protein sequence: CAISELGSGTSYEQYF.

The CDR3 coding sequence is TGTGCCAGCGGGAGACAGGGCTTCCTCGGCGAAAAACTGTTTTTT. Its protein product is CASGRQGFLGEKLFF. This chain joins TRBV11-2 and TRBJ1-4; TRBD1 agrees at 7 bases. The CDR3 is made up of 15 amino acids. J gave up 8 bases and V 8 bases, and 14 bases lay outside the gene matches. Germline CDR1 and CDR2: SGHAT and FQNNGV.

This clone was found a few times. The sample holds other DNA sequences that translate to the same CDR3. The V and J genes are TRBV25-1 and TRBJ1-5, with D perhaps matching TRBD1 (6 bases). CDR3 length: 12 amino acids. Trimming stripped 8 bases from V and 4 bases from J, with 9 bases between. Germline V lookup: CDR1 MGHDK, CDR2 SYGVNS. The CDR3 DNA sequence: TGTGCCAGCGGAAGGGGGAATCAGCCCCAGCATTTT. As protein: CASGRGNQPQHF.

J is TRBJ2-5 and V is TRBV5-6; D gene unclear. The J call may be wrong; the DNA end is better matched by TRBJ2-7. The CDR3 has 12 amino acids. The germline CDR1 and CDR2 sequences are SGHDT and YYEEEE. CDR3 residues: CASSFSGHEQYF. Here the CDR3 DNA reads TGTGCCAGCAGCTTCAGTGGACACGAGCAGTACTTC.

J is TRBJ2-6 and V is TRBV7-3; D gene unclear. The V gene lost 4 bases and the J gene lost 2 bases, with 6 bases spanning the gap. The CDR3 runs 14 residues. Per the germline V gene, CDR1 is SGHTA and CDR2 is FQGTGA. The CDR3 sequence is CASSSSPGANVLTF. The CDR3 nucleotides are TGTGCCAGCAGCTCCAGTCCTGGGGCCAACGTCCTGACTTTC.

The chain uses TRBV7-9 and TRBJ2-7; D ambiguous. The CDR3 spans 14 residues. The germline V gene encodes CDR1 SEHNR and CDR2 FQNEAQ (reference sequence). V lost 3 bases and J 0 bases, leaving 9 bases between the germline ends. The CDR3: CASSLADISYEQYF. Here the CDR3 DNA reads TGTGCCAGCAGCTTGGCAGACATCTCCTACGAGCAGTACTTC.